This T cell receptor (beta chain) appears in the sequencing data of a study of T-cell reconstitution after alpha-beta-depleted transplantation in children. Preparation of the TCRbeta library used unique molecular identifiers. TCRdb re-analysed the PCR reads in MiXCR, keeping a single row per CDR3 protein. The data show a few hundred thousand distinct CDR3 sequences, roughly a quarter seen once. A note on this clonotype: Its specificity is unknown.

Study-wide results and limits: The main origin of T-cell counts and diversity one year after transplant was newly produced T cells. TCRbeta diversity was high at day 60 in some patients (a result of surviving recipient T cells and thymic progenitors). Alpha-beta T cells about two months after transplant reportedly derived from several hundred expanded graft clones.

Trimming stripped 0 bases from V and 9 bases from J, with 3 bases between. The CDR3 extends over 11 amino acids. Germline-derived CDR1 and CDR2 are LGHDT and YNNKEL (reference sequence). This chain connects TRBV3-1 to TRBJ2-4; D is unresolved. This receptor was obtained from a female patient aged 2 to 10 who had a stem cell transplant for congenital amegakaryocytic thrombocytopenia, so the T cells may come from the graft donor. Material: PBMCs, mostly from graft donor cells, obtained 360 days after TCRalphabeta/CD19-depleted stem cell transplant. CDR3 in DNA: TGTGCCAGCAGCCAAGATACCATTCAGTACTTC. It yields the protein CASSQDTIQYF.